This entry lists 15 T cell receptor beta chains sequenced from one sample in a study of blood T cells in healthy people across ages. The authors ran a second PCR of roughly 6 to 12 cycles using a sample-barcoded 5' primer and a J-beta primer mix. TCRdb reprocessed the 5' RACE reads via MiXCR and lists one record per CDR3 protein. The sample has about 540,000 distinct CDR3 sequences; 20% to 30% are singletons. This sample was also put to use in a study of T cells of mothers and their children.

Material: blood. The receptors come from a boy aged 5-17 years in good health.

The V gene is TRBV12-3 or TRBV12-4, the J gene TRBJ2-1; D perhaps matches TRBD1 (6 bases). The CDR3 is 16 residues long. The V end was cut by 3 bases, the J end by 2 bases, with 14 bases between. CDR3 amino acids: CASSFTGFIPYNEQFF. CDR3 coding DNA: TGTGCCAGCAGTTTCACAGGGTTTATTCCCTACAATGAGCAGTTCTTC.

The genes are TRBV7-8 and TRBJ2-1; D remains ambiguous. The V end was cut by 5 bases, the J end by 0 bases, with 11 bases between. This CDR3 is built from 15 residues. From germline, CDR1 is SGHVS and CDR2 FQNEAQ. CDR3 amino acids: CASSHEWDSYNEQFF. DNA of the CDR3: TGTGCCAGCAGCCATGAATGGGACTCCTACAATGAGCAGTTCTTC.

The chain links TRBV5-5 to TRBJ2-7, with TRBD2 as a possible D gene (6 bases). The germline V gene has CDR1 SGHKS and CDR2 YYEKEE (reference sequence). The CDR3 consists of 15 residues. Deletions cut 4 bases from V and 1 base from J, with 15 bases between. The CDR3 here is CASSIGTAGSYEQYF. CDR3 in DNA: TGTGCCAGCAGCATTGGGACGGCGGGGTCCTACGAGCAGTACTTC.

Note on this clonotype: The junction differs from germline at one of its ends, possibly a read error. This chain joins TRBV7-9 and TRBJ1-2, with D possibly being TRBD1 (5 bases). The V gene's germline CDR1 is SEHNR and CDR2 FQNEAQ (reference sequence). The CDR3 totals 13 residues. The chain's CDR3 is CASGFGGYYGYTF. CDR3 DNA: TGTGCCAGCGGCTTCGGGGGATATTATGGCTACACCTTC.

This clonotype was seen a few times. The V gene is TRBV20-1, the J gene TRBJ2-7, with 12 nucleotides matching TRBD2. The CDR3 has 12 amino acids. The germline V gene encodes CDR1 DFQATT and CDR2 SNEGSKA (reference sequence). The V and J ends lost 8 bases and 3 bases, in that order; junction bases with no gene match: 2. CDR3 DNA sequence: TGCAGTTCGACTAGCGGGGGCTACGAGCAGTACTTC. Protein sequence: CSSTSGGYEQYF.

Many counts were recorded for this clonotype. V is TRBV2 and J is TRBJ2-1, with 10 positions matching TRBD2. The trim removed 8 bases at V and 4 bases at J, leaving 5 bases unmatched. Per germline, CDR1 SNHLY and CDR2 FYNNEI. The CDR3 has 14 amino acids. The chain's CDR3 is CASGGTSVYNEQFF. CDR3 DNA: TGTGCCAGCGGTGGGACTAGCGTTTACAATGAGCAGTTCTTC.

This clonotype has a count of ten or more. The chain uses TRBV28 and TRBJ1-4; D is undetermined. Germline values: CDR1 MDHEN, CDR2 SYDVKM. The length of the CDR3 is 21 residues. Trimming pared 2 bases from V and 0 bases from J, leaving 25 bases between. CDR3 residues: CASSLPTLEGNAHPTNEKLFF. CDR3 nucleotide sequence: TGTGCCAGCAGTTTACCCACATTAGAGGGAAATGCCCATCCAACTAATGAAAAACTGTTTTTT.

V and J are TRBV28 and TRBJ2-1, with TRBD2 identical over 8 bases. The germline V gene has CDR1 MDHEN and CDR2 SYDVKM. V shed 5 bases and J 7 bases; nucleotides not matched to a gene: 10. The CDR3 covers 15 residues. CDR3 in amino acids: CASSAREGLRNEQFF. CDR3 sequence (DNA): TGTGCCAGCAGTGCCCGGGAGGGCCTACGAAATGAGCAGTTCTTC.

V is TRBV6-2 or TRBV6-3 and J is TRBJ1-3; D is unclear. CDR1 is MNHEY and CDR2 is SVGEGT in the germline V gene. The CDR3 spans 13 residues. The V end lost 6 bases, the J end lost 4 bases, and 10 bases lay between the germline ends. This CDR3 is CASRDVIGNTIYF. Written as DNA, the CDR3 is TGTGCCAGCAGGGACGTAATCGGAAACACCATATATTTT.

The rearrangement links TRBV7-6 to TRBJ1-1; D is ambiguous. This CDR3 region has 13 residues. V was trimmed by 4 bases and J by 0 bases, leaving 6 bases between them. The germline CDR1 and CDR2 sequences are SGHVS and FNYEAQ. The CDR3 reads CASSSEVNTEAFF. The CDR3, as DNA: TGTGCCAGCAGCTCAGAAGTGAACACTGAAGCTTTCTTT.

The rearrangement joins TRBV7-8 to TRBJ2-7; a weak D match, TRBD2 (7 bases). Trimming took 5 bases from V and 5 from J, leaving 22 bases between them. There are 16 residues in the CDR3. Germline CDR1 is SGHVS and CDR2 is FQNEAQ. The CDR3 is CASSVGLVGGPDEQYF. CDR3 bases: TGTGCCAGCAGCGTTGGACTAGTGGGGGGGCCGGACGAGCAGTACTTC. Full variable domain (remainder filled in from reference TRBV7-8 and TRBJ2-7): GAGVSQSPRYKVAKRGQDVALRCDPISGHVSLFWYQQALGQGPEFLTYFQNEAQLDKSGLPSDRFFAERPEGSVSTLKIQRTQQEDSAVYLCASSVGLVGGPDEQYFGPGTRLTVT.

Many counts were recorded for this clonotype. The gene calls are TRBV28 and TRBJ2-5; maybe TRBD1 (5 bases). The germline V and J ends were trimmed by 5 bases and 6 bases, with 10 bases remaining between them. CDR3 size: 12 residues. The V gene's germline CDR1 is MDHEN and CDR2 SYDVKM. The CDR3 coding sequence is TGTGCCAGCAGTGCAGGGTCTCAGACCCAGTACTTC. This translates into CASSAGSQTQYF.

The chain carries TRBV3-1 and TRBJ2-5; D uncertain. Between the trimmed V and J ends, which lost 0 bases and 1 base, there was a span of 9 bases. Germline CDR1 reads LGHDT; CDR2 reads YNNKEL (reference sequence). This CDR3 contains 15 residues. DNA of the CDR3: TGTGCCAGCAGCCAAGAATCCCACCCCCAAGAGACCCAGTACTTC. Protein product: CASSQESHPQETQYF.

V and J are TRBV20-1 and TRBJ2-1; tentative D call: TRBD2 (5 bases). In germline, CDR1 is DFQATT, CDR2 SNEGSKA (reference sequence). CDR3 length: 14 amino acids. V lost 2 bases, J lost 5 bases, and 13 bases lay in between. The CDR3 loop is CSARFPGINNEQFF. The CDR3 nucleotides are TGCAGTGCTAGATTTCCCGGGATAAACAATGAGCAGTTCTTC.

The chain links TRBV10-3 to TRBJ1-4, with 7 bases matching TRBD1. The germline gives CDR1 ENHRY, CDR2 SYGVKD. Trimming at V came to 6 bases and at J to 11 bases, leaving 6 bases not matched to a gene. This CDR3 region has 12 residues. CDR3 region: CAIRRAGGKLFF. CDR3 bases: TGTGCCATCAGGAGAGCAGGGGGGAAACTGTTTTTT.